These T cell receptor beta chains were read from a single sample in a study of blood T cells in healthy people across ages. Via MiXCR, TCRdb re-called the 5' RACE reads, giving one row per CDR3 protein. The data hold about 1.6 million distinct CDR3 sequences, with around 36% observed a single time. Sequenced: blood. The receptors shown here come from a woman aged 25 to 39 in good health. The CDR3 runs from the conserved cysteine through the conserved F or W. The D gene is left open where the match is weak. Rows give clone size only sometimes, using once, few, many, or a class for an expanded clone.

>NA|TRBJ2-1|TRBV3-1|TRBD2
TGTGCCAGCAGCCAAGCGGTACTAGCGGGGGGCAATGAGCAGTTCTTC
CASSQAVLAGGNEQFF
>NA|TRBJ2-4|TRBV5-1|NA
TGCGCCAGCAGCAAAACCCAGGGGGGTATATCAGCCAAAAACATTCAGTACTTC
CASSKTQGGISAKNIQYF
>many|TRBJ2-4|TRBV20-1|TRBD2
TGCAGTGCCACACAATTTGGGGGGGTAGCCAAAAACATTCAGTACTTC
CSATQFGGVAKNIQYF
>few|TRBJ2-3|TRBV20-1|NA
TGCAGTGCCGAGCAGGTGGGGTGGAACACAGATACGCAGTATTTT
CSAEQVGWNTDTQYF
>NA|TRBJ2-7|TRBV20-1|TRBD1
TGCAGTGCTGCTACTCCGGGACAGCTCTACGAGCAGTACTTC
CSAATPGQLYEQYF
>few|TRBJ2-7|TRBV3-1|TRBD2
TGTGCCAGCAGCCAAGGGTTTCTCCGGACTAGCGGGAGCCACGAGCAGTACTTC
CASSQGFLRTSGSHEQYF
>NA|TRBJ2-1|TRBV24-1|NA
TGTGCCACCAGTCTCGGTTTAGGGGGTTCTTCCTACAATGAGCAGTTCTTC
CATSLGLGGSSYNEQFF
>NA|TRBJ1-2|TRBV4-1|TRBD1
TGCGCCAGCAGCCAAGGAGGGGACAGGCCACTTTACGGACAATATGGCTACACCTTC
CASSQGGDRPLYGQYGYTF
>few|TRBJ2-3|TRBV4-1|NA
TGCGCCAGCAGCCCTACGGGACGAGCGGCCTCTCGGGATACGCAGTATTTT
CASSPTGRAASRDTQYF
>NA|TRBJ2-1|TRBV7-3|TRBD2
TGTGCCAGCAGCCTTGACAAGACTAGCGGTCGTGAGCAGTTCTTC
CASSLDKTSGREQFF
>NA|TRBJ1-1|TRBV18|TRBD1
TGTGCCAGCTCATTTCCGACAGGGATGAACACTGAAGCTTTCTTT
CASSFPTGMNTEAFF
>NA|TRBJ1-1|TRBV20-1|NA
TGCAGTGCTAGAGACCCTAGGAGGGGGGGCACTGAAGCTTTCTTT
CSARDPRRGGTEAFF
>NA|TRBJ2-7|TRBV30|NA
TGTGCCTGGATACCTAGCGACAGAATCTACGAGCAGTACTTC
CAWIPSDRIYEQYF
>once|TRBJ2-5|TRBV7-8|TRBD2
TGTGCCAGCAGCCAAGGACTAGTGGGGGGTATCCAAGAGACCCAGTACTTC
CASSQGLVGGIQETQYF
>NA|TRBJ2-5|TRBV27|NA
TGTGCCAGCAGTCGGGCAGGAAGGGGTCAAGAGACCCAGTACTTC
CASSRAGRGQETQYF
>NA|TRBJ2-1|TRBV29-1|NA
TGCAGCCTTAAAACAGGGCTCTACAATGAGCAGTTCTTC
CSLKTGLYNEQFF
>NA|TRBJ2-1|TRBV18|TRBD2
TGTGCCAGCTCACCAGGACTAGCGGGGATGAGGAGAAATGAGCAGTTCTTC
CASSPGLAGMRRNEQFF
>many|TRBJ2-7|TRBV5-1|NA
TGTGCCAGCAGTTTAGGGGCCCCATACGAGCAGTACTTC
CASSLGAPYEQYF
>NA|TRBJ2-3|TRBV13|TRBD2
TGTGCCAGCAGCTTCTTTAGCGGGAGGGCCCTCACAGATACGCAGTATTTT
CASSFFSGRALTDTQYF
>NA|TRBJ2-7|TRBV7-2|NA
TGTGCCAGCAGCTCGAATACTAATTCCTACGAGCAGTACTTC
CASSSNTNSYEQYF
>NA|TRBJ1-5|TRBV7-2|NA
TGTGCCAGCAGCTTACCTAAAAGGTGGTTTGGTAATCAGCCCCAGCATTTT
CASSLPKRWFGNQPQHF
>NA|TRBJ2-1|TRBV7-2|TRBD1
TGTGCCAGCAGCTTACAAGGGGGCCTTTACAATGAGCAGTTCTTC
CASSLQGGLYNEQFF